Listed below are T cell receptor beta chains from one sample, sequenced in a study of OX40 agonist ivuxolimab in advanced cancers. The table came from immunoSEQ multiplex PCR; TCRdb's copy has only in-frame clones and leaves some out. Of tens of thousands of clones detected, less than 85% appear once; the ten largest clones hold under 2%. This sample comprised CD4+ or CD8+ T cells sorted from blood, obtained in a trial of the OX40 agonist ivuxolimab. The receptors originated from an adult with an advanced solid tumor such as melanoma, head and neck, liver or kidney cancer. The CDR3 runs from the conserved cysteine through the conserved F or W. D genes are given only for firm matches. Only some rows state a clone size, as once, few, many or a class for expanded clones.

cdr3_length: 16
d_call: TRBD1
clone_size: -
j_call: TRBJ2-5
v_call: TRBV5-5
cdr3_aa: CASSLTGARSAETQYF
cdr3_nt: TGTGCCAGCAGCTTAACAGGGGCCAGATCCGCAGAGACCCAGTACTTC

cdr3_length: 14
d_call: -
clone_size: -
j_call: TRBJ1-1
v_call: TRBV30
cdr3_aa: CAWDLRTGLPKAFF
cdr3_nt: TGTGCCTGGGACCTAAGAACAGGGCTCCCTAAAGCTTTCTTT

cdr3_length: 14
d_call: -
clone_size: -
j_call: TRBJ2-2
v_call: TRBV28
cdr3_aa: CATGQPMMGGELFF
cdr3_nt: TGTGCCACAGGACAGCCGATGATGGGCGGGGAGCTGTTTTTT

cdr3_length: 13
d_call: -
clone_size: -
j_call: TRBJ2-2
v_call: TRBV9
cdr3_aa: CASSSRQTGELFF
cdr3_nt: TGTGCCAGCAGCTCCCGACAGACCGGGGAGCTGTTTTTT

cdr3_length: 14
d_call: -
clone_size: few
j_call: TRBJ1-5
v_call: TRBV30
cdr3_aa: CAWSVLGSNQPQHF
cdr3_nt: TGTGCCTGGAGTGTACTAGGAAGCAATCAGCCCCAGCATTTT

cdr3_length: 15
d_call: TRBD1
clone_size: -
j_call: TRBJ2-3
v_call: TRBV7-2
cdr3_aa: CASSFRTGGTDTQYF
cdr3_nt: TGTGCCAGCAGCTTTAGGACAGGGGGCACAGATACGCAGTATTTT

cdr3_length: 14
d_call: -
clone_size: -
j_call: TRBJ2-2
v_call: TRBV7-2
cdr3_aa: CASSPLYGTGELFF
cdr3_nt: TGTGCCAGCAGCCCCCTCTATGGCACCGGGGAGCTGTTTTTT

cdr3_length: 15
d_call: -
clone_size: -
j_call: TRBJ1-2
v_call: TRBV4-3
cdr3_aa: CASSQDVERRYGYTF
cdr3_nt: TGCGCCAGCAGCCAAGATGTAGAACGGAGATATGGCTACACCTTC

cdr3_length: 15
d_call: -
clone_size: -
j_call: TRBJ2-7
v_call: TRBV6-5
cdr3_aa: CASKQGQSYYYEQYF
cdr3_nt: TGTGCCAGCAAGCAAGGACAGAGCTACTACTACGAGCAGTACTTC

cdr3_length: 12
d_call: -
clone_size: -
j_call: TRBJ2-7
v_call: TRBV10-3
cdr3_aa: CAISGGTYEQYF
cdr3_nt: TGTGCCATCAGTGGCGGGACCTACGAGCAGTACTTC

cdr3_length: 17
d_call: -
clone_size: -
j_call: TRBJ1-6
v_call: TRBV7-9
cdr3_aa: CASSSSGGARISSPLHF
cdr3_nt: TGTGCCAGCAGCTCCTCGGGAGGGGCTCGGATTAGTTCACCCCTCCACTTT

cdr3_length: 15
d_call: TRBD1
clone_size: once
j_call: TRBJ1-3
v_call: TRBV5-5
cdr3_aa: CASRFGQGTGNTIYF
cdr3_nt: TGTGCCAGCAGATTCGGACAGGGTACTGGAAACACCATATATTTT

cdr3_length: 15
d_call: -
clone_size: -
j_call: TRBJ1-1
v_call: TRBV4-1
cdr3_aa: CASSQDRGSWTEAFF
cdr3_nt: TGCGCCAGCAGCCAAGATCGCGGGTCATGGACTGAAGCTTTCTTT

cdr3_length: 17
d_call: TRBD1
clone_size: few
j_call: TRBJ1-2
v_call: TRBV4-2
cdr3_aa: CASSQAIMRGRGYGYTF
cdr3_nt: TGTGCCAGCAGCCAAGCTATAATGAGGGGGCGCGGGTATGGCTACACCTTC

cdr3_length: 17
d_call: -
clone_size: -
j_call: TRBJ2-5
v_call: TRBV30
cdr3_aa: CAWSVGWLAAGGETQYF
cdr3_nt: TGTGCCTGGAGTGTAGGGTGGTTAGCGGCGGGTGGGGAGACCCAGTACTTC

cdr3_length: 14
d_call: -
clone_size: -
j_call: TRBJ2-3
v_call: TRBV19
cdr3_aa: CASSPRLASDTQYF
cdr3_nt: TGTGCCAGTAGTCCCCGACTGGCGTCCGATACGCAGTATTTT

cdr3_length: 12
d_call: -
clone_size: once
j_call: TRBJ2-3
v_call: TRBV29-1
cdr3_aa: CSGGVAGDTQYF
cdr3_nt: TGCAGCGGGGGGGTGGCGGGAGATACGCAGTATTTT

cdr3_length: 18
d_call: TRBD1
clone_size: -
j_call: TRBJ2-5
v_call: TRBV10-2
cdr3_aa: CASRPLFLGQVVQETQYF
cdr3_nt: TGCGCCAGCAGACCTTTATTTCTAGGACAGGTGGTCCAAGAGACCCAGTACTTC

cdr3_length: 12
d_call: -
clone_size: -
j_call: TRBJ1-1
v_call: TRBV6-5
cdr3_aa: CASSSFGSRAFF
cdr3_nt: TGTGCCAGCAGTTCCTTTGGAAGCAGAGCTTTCTTT

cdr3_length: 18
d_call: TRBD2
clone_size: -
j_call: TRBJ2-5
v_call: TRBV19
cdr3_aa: CASSFSSRVAGGQETQYF
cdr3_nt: TGTGCCAGTAGTTTCTCCTCGAGGGTAGCGGGAGGTCAAGAGACCCAGTACTTC

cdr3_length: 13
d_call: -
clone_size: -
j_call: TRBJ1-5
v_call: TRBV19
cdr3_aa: CASSIGGRQPQHF
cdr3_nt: TGTGCCAGTAGTATAGGGGGCCGGCAGCCCCAGCATTTT

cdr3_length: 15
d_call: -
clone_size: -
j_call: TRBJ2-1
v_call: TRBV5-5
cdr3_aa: CASVDLRTGYNEQFF
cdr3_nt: TGTGCCAGCGTCGATCTTAGGACTGGTTACAATGAGCAGTTCTTC

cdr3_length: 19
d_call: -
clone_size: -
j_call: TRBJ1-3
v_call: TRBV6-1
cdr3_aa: CASSEYALAGSSSGNTIYF
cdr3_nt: TGTGCCAGCAGTGAATACGCTCTAGCAGGGTCAAGCTCTGGAAACACCATATATTTT

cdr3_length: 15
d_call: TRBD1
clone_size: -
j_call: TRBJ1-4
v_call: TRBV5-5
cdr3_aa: CASSNPQGGNEKLFF
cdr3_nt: TGTGCCAGCAGCAATCCACAGGGGGGAAATGAAAAACTGTTTTTT

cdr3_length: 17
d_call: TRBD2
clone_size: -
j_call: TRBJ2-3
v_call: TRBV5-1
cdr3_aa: CASSLGDSGALRGTQYF
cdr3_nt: TGCGCCAGCAGCTTGGGGGATAGCGGGGCGCTACGGGGTACGCAGTATTTT

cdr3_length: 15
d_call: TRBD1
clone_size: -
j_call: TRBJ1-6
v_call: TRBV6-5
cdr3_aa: CASNTQGRGNSPLHF
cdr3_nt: TGTGCCAGCAATACACAGGGGAGAGGTAATTCACCCCTCCACTTT

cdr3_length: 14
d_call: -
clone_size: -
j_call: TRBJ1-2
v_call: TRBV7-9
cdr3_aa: CASSLPTGIYGYTF
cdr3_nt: TGTGCCAGCAGCCTACCTACAGGGATCTATGGCTACACCTTC

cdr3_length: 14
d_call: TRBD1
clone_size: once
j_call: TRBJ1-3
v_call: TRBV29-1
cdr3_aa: CSVLQGRSGNTIYF
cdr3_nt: TGCAGCGTTCTACAGGGGCGGTCTGGAAACACCATATATTTT

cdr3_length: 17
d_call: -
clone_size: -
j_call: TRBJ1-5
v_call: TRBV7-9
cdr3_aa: CASSLVLGAGSNQPQHF
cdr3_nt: TGTGCCAGCAGCTTAGTATTGGGGGCAGGGAGCAATCAGCCCCAGCATTTT

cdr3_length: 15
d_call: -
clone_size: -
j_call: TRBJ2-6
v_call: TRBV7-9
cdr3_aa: CASSFSGSGANVLTF
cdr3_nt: TGTGCCAGCAGCTTTTCGGGAAGTGGGGCCAACGTCCTGACTTTC

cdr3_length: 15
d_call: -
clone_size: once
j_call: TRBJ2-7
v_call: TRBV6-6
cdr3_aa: CASSYGTPSSYEQYF
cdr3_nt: TGTGCCAGCAGTTACGGGACGCCGAGCTCCTACGAGCAGTACTTC

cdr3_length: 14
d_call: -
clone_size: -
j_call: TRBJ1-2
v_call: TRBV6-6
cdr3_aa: CASILGQPLGGYTF
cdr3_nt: -

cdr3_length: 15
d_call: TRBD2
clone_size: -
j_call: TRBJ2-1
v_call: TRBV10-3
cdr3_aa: CAISVAETSVNEQFF
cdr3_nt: TGTGCCATCAGTGTTGCCGAGACTAGCGTAAATGAGCAGTTCTTC

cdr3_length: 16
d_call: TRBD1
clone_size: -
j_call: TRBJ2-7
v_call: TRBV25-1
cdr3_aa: CASSEFGTGDSYEQYF
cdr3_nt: TGTGCCAGCAGTGAATTTGGGACAGGGGACTCCTACGAGCAGTACTTC

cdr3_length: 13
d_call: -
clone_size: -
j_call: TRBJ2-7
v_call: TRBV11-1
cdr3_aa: CASSLTAAYEQYF
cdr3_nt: TGTGCCAGCAGCCTGACAGCAGCCTACGAGCAGTACTTC

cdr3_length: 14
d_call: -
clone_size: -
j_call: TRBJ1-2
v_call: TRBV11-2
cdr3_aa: CASSRNSRNYGYTF
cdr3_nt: TGTGCCAGCAGTCGCAACTCAAGAAACTATGGCTACACCTTC

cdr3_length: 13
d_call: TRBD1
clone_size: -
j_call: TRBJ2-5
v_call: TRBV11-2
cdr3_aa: CASSFTGDETQYF
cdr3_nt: TGTGCCAGCAGCTTTACAGGGGACGAGACCCAGTACTTC

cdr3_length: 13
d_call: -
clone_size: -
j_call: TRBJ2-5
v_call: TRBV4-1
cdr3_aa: CASSRLVQETQYF
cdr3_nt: TGCGCCAGCAGCCGACTAGTTCAAGAGACCCAGTACTTC

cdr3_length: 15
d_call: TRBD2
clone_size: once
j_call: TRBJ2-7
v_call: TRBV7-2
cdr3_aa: CASSFGSGGTYEQYF
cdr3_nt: TGTGCCAGCAGCTTCGGCTCCGGGGGGACCTACGAGCAGTACTTC

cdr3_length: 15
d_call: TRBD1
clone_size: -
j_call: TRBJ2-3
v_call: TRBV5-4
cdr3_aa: CASIPGQGPPDTQYF
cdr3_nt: TGTGCCAGCATACCGGGACAGGGCCCGCCAGATACGCAGTATTTT

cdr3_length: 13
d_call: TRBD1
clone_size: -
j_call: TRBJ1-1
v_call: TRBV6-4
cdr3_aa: CASRKDRETEAFF
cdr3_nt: TGTGCCAGCAGAAAGGACAGGGAGACTGAAGCTTTCTTT

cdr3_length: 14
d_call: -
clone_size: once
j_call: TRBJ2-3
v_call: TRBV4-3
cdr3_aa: CASSQDVGTDTQYF
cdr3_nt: TGCGCCAGCAGCCAAGATGTGGGCACAGATACGCAGTATTTT

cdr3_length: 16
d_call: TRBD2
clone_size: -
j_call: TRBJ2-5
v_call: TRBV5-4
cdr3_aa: CASSWDPGGGRETQYF
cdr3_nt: TGTGCCAGCAGTTGGGACCCCGGGGGGGGTCGAGAGACCCAGTACTTC

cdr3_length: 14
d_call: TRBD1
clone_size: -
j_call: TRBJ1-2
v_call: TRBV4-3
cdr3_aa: CASSQGTGAGGYTF
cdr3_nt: TGCGCCAGCAGCCAAGGAACAGGGGCTGGGGGCTACACCTTC

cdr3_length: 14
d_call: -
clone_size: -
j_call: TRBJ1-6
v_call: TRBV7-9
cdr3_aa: CASSLAGGVSPLHF
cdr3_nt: TGTGCCAGCAGCTTAGCGGGGGGCGTTTCACCCCTCCACTTT

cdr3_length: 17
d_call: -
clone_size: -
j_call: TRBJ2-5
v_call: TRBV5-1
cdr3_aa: CASSLGTSGTTQETQYF
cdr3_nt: TGCGCCAGCAGCTTGGGGACGAGCGGCACCACCCAAGAGACCCAGTACTTC

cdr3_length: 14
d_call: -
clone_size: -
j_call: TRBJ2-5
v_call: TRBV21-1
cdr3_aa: CASRTSTGLETQYF
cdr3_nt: TGTGCCAGCAGAACTTCGACAGGGTTAGAGACCCAGTACTTC

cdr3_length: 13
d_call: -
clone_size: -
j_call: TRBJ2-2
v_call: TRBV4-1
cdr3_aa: CASSQGSTGELFF
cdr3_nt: TGCGCCAGCAGCCAAGGTAGCACCGGGGAGCTGTTTTTT

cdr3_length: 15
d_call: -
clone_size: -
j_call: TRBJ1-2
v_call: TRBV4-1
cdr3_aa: CASSQAPSAPYGYTF
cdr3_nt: TGCGCCAGCAGCCAAGCCCCATCAGCCCCGTATGGCTACACCTTC